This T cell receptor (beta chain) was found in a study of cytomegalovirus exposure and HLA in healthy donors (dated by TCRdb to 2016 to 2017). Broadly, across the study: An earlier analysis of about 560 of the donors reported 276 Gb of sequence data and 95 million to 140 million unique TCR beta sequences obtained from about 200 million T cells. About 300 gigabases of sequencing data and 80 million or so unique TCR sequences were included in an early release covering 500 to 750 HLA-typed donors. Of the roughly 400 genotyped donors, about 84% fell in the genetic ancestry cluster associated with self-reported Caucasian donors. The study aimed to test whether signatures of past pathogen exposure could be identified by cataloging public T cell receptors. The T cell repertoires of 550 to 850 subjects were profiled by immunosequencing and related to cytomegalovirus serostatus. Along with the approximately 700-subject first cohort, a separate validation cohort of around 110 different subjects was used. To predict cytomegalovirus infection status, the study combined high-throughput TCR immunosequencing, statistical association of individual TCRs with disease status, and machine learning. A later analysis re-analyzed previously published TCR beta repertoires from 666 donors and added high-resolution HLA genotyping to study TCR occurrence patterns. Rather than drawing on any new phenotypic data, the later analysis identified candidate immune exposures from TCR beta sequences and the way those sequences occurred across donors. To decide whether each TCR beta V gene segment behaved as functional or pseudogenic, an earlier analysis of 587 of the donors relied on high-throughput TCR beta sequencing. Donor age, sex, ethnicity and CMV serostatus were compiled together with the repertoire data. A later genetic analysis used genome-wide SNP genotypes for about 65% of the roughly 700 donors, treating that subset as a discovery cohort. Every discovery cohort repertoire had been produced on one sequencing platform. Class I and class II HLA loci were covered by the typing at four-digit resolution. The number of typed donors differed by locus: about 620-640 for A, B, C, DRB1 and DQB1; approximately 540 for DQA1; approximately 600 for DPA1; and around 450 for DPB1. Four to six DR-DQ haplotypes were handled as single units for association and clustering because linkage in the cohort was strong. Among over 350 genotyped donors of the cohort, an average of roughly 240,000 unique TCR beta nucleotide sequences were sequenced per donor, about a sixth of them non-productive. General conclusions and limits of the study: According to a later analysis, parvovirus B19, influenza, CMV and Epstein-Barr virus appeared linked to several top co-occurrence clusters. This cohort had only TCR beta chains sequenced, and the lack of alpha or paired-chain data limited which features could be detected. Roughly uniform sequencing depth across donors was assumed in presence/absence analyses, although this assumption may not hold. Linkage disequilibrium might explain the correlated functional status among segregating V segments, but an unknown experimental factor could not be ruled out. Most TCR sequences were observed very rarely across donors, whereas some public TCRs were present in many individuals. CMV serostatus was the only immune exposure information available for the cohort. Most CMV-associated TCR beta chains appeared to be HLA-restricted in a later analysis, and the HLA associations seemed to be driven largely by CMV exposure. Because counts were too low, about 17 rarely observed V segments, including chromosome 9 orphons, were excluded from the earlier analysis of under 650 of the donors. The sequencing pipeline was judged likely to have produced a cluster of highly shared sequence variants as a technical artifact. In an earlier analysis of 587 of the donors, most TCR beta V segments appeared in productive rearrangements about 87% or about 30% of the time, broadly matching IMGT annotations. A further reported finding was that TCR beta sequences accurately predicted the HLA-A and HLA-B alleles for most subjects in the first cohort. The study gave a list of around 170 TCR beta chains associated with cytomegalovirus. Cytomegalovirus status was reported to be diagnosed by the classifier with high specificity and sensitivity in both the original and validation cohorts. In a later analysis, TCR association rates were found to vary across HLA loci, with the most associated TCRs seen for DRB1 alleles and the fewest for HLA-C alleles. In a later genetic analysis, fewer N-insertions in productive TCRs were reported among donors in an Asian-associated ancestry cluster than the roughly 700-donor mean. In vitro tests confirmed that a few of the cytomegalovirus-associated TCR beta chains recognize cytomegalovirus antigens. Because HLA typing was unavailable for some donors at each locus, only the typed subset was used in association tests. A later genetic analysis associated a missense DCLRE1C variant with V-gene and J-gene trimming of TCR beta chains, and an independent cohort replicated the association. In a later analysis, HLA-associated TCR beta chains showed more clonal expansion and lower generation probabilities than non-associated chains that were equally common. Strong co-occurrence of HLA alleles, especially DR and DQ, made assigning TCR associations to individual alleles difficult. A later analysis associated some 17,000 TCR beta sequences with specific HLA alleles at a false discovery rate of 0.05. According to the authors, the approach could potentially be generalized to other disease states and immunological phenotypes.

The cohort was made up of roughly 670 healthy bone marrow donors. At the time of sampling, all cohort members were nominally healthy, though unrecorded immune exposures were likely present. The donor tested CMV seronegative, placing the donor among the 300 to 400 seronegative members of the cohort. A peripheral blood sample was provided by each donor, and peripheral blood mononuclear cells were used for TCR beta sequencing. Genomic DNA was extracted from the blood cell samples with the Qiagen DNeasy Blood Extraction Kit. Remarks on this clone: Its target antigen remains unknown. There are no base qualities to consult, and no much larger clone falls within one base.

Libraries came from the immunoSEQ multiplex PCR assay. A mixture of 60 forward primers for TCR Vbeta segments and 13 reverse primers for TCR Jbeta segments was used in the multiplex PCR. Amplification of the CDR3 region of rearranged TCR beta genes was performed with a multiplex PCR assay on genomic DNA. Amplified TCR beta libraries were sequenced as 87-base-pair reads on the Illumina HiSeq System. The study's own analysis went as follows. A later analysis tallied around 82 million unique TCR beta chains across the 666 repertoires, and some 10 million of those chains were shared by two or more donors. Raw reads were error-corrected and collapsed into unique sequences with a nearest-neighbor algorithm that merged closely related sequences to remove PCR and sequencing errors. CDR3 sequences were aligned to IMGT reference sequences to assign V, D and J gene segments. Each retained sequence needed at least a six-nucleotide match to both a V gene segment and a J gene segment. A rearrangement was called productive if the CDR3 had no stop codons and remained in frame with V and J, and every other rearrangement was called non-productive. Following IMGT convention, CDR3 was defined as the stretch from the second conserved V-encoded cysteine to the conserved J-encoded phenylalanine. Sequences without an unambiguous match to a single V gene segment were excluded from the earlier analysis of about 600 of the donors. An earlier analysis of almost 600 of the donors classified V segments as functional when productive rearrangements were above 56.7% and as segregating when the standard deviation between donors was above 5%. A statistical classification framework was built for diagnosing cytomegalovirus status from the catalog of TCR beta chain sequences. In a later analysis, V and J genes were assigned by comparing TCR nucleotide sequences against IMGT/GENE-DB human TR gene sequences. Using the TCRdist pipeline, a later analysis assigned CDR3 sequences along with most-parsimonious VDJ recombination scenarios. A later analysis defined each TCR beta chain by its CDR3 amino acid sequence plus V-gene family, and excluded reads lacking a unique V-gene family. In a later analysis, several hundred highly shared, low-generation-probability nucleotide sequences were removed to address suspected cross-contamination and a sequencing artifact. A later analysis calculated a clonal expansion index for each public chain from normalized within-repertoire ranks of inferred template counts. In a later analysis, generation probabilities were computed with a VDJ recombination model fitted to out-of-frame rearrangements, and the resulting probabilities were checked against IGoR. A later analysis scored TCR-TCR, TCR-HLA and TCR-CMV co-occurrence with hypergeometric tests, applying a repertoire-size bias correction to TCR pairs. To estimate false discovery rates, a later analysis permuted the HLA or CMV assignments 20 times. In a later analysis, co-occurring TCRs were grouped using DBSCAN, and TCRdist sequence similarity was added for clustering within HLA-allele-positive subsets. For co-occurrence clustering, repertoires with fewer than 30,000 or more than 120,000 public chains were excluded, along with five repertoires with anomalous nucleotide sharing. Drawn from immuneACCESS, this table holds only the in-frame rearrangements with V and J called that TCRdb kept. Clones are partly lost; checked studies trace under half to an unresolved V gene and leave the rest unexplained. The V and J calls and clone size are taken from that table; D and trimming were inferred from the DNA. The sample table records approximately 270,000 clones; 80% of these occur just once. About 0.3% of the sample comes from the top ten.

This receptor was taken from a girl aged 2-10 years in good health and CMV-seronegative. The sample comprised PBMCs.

The CDR3 corresponds to CSAGDGELFF. The DNA sequence is given as TGCAGCGCAGGGGATGGGGAGCTGTTTTTT. The rearrangement joined TRBV29-1 to TRBJ2-2; TRBD1 is possibly the D segment (6 matching bases). Trimming removed 7 bases from V and 8 bases from J, leaving 8 bases between the germline ends. The CDR3 sequence holds 10 residues, the cysteine and phenylalanine included. Only CDR3 DNA is held: 30 bases, read in frame from base 1. Based on the germline V gene, the CDR1 and CDR2 sequences are SQVTM and ANQGSEA.